This T cell receptor (beta chain) was identified during a study of OX40 agonist ivuxolimab in advanced cancers. Overall study: In this trial design, patients received ivuxolimab intravenously at 0.01 to 10 mg/kg every 2 weeks. Among those treated, three patients had partial responses, one with hepatocellular carcinoma and two with cutaneous melanoma.

Generated by immunoSEQ multiplex PCR, the TCRdb table keeps only in-frame clones and is missing some. The sample includes some 49,000 clones, 60% to 80% of them seen just once. Germline CDR1 SGHTA, CDR2 FQGNSA. This CDR3 comprises 18 residues. The V gene lost 1 base and the J gene lost 2 bases, with 20 bases spanning the gap. The gene calls are TRBV7-2 and TRBJ1-2, with a weak D call TRBD1 (5 bases). This TCR was sampled from an adult with an advanced solid tumor such as melanoma, head and neck, liver or kidney cancer. The sequenced sample was CD4+ or CD8+ T cells sorted from blood, obtained in a trial of the OX40 agonist ivuxolimab. DNA for the CDR3: TGTGCCAGCAGCTTAGGCCTTTTACGGGGCAGGAGCAACTATGGCTACACCTTC. Encoded protein: CASSLGLLRGRSNYGYTF.